Shown below are 17 T cell receptor beta chains from a single sample sequenced in a study of T-cell reconstitution after alpha-beta-depleted transplantation in children. Molecular barcoding with unique molecular identifiers was used for the TCRbeta library. TCRdb fed the PCR reads into MiXCR, producing one record per CDR3 protein. The repertoire holds roughly 200,000 distinct CDR3 sequences, approximately 7% seen once, with about 2.9% in the top ten. The source was PBMCs from the stem cell graft donor, collected from the stem cell graft. These receptors all stem from a human donor who donated a stem cell graft to a child with Wiskott-Aldrich syndrome.

This clonotype was counted ten times or more. This chain links TRBV9 with TRBJ2-5; 8 nucleotides align to TRBD2. There are 16 residues in the CDR3. V shed 3 bases, J shed 1 base, and the junction held 8 bases outside the gene matches. Germline V CDR1 and CDR2: SGDLS, YYNGEE. CDR3 loop: CASSEGLAGPQETQYF. The CDR3 nucleotides are TGTGCCAGCAGCGAGGGGCTAGCGGGCCCCCAAGAGACCCAGTACTTC. The entire variable domain, with the rest obtained from reference TRBV9 and TRBJ2-5, is as follows: DSGVTQTPKHLITATGQRVTLRCSPRSGDLSVYWYQQSLDQGLQFLIQYYNGEERAKGNILERFSAQQFPDLHSELNLSSLELGDSALYFCASSEGLAGPQETQYFGPGTRLLVL.

There are many counts of this clonotype. The V call is TRBV6-4, the J call TRBJ2-1; 8 bases agree with TRBD2. With 5 bases clipped from V and 8 bases from J, the junction kept 8 bases outside the gene matches. The CDR3 totals 14 residues. Germline CDR1 is MRHNA and CDR2 is SNTAGT. The CDR3 spells CASSQVAGWDEQFF. CDR3 DNA sequence: TGTGCCAGCAGTCAGGTAGCGGGATGGGATGAGCAGTTCTTC.

This clonotype has ten or more counts. The V gene is TRBV11-2, the J gene TRBJ2-4; D gene ambiguous. The V and J ends lost 4 bases and 6 bases respectively, with 4 bases between them. CDR3 size: 11 residues. Germline-derived CDR1 and CDR2 are SGHAT and FQNNGV. The CDR3 spells CASSSINIQYF. CDR3 nucleotide sequence: TGTGCCAGCAGCTCAATAAACATTCAGTACTTC.

This clonotype appeared many times. The V and J genes are TRBV20-1 and TRBJ2-7, with TRBD2 identical over 7 bases. V shed 0 bases and J 5 bases; nucleotides not matched to a gene: 10. This CDR3 contains 15 residues. CDR1 DFQATT and CDR2 SNEGSKA come from the germline V gene (reference sequence). CDR3 in DNA: TGCAGTGCTAGAGATTTGGCGGGAGTTTTCCACGAGCAGTACTTC. Its protein is CSARDLAGVFHEQYF.

This clonotype was seen ten or more times. The V and J genes are TRBV12-3 or TRBV12-4 and TRBJ2-5, with D unclear. Trimming took 8 bases from V and 5 from J, leaving 9 bases between them. This CDR3 spans 11 amino acids. In nucleotides, the CDR3 is TGTGCCAGCCTCTTGCGGGAGACCCAGTACTTC. Residues: CASLLRETQYF.

The sample holds many counts of this clonotype. V is TRBV3-1 and J is TRBJ1-4; 7 bases line up with TRBD1. Germline V gene lookup returns CDR1 LGHDT and CDR2 YNNKEL (reference sequence). Trimming cost V 0 bases and J 5 bases; bases outside gene matches: 9. The length of the CDR3 is 17 residues. The CDR3 DNA follows: TGTGCCAGCAGCCAAGACCCGGGGGGGACAGTGAATGAAAAACTGTTTTTT. It encodes CASSQDPGGTVNEKLFF.

This clonotype was detected a few times. The gene calls are TRBV7-6 and TRBJ2-1, with D possibly called TRBD1 or TRBD2 (6 bases each). The CDR3 totals 17 residues. Trimming pared 0 bases from V and 3 bases from J, leaving 15 bases between. From germline, CDR1 is SGHVS and CDR2 FNYEAQ. The CDR3 coding sequence is TGTGCCAGCAGCTTAGCGCAATGGGGGGCGGACTACAATGAGCAGTTCTTC. This sequence encodes CASSLAQWGADYNEQFF.

This clonotype was counted ten times or more. The rearrangement uses TRBV29-1 and TRBJ2-1; a possible D gene is TRBD1 (6 bases). Trimming removed 4 bases at V and 2 bases at J, with 12 bases between. This CDR3 region has 14 residues. Germline assignment: CDR1 SQVTM and CDR2 ANQGSEA. CDR3 in DNA: TGCAGCGTTGCTCCAGGGGTCGCCTACAATGAGCAGTTCTTC. It encodes CSVAPGVAYNEQFF.

The sample holds a few counts of this clonotype. The genes are TRBV24-1 and TRBJ1-2; D is uncertain. CDR1 is KGHDR and CDR2 is SFDVKD in the germline V gene. The V end lost 3 bases, the J end lost 5 bases, and 3 bases lay between the germline ends. CDR3 length: 11 amino acids. For the CDR3, the DNA is TGTGCCACCAGTGATCAGTATGGCTACACCTTC. It specifies CATSDQYGYTF.

The V gene is TRBV7-9, the J gene TRBJ2-7, with D perhaps assigned TRBD1 or TRBD2 (6 bases each). Germline loops: CDR1 SEHNR, CDR2 FQNEAQ (reference sequence). The CDR3 is made up of 15 amino acids. V dropped 4 bases and J dropped 5 bases, with 18 bases sitting between them. The CDR3 region has the DNA TGTGCCAGCAGCTCCGCGGGGCAGGGGAGCCACGAGCAGTACTTC. Protein product: CASSSAGQGSHEQYF.

A few counts support this clonotype. The V gene is TRBV2, the J gene TRBJ1-2, with 7 bases matching TRBD1. The CDR3 contains 17 residues. V was clipped by 2 bases and J by 4 bases; unmatched bases: 13. Germline CDR1 reads SNHLY; CDR2 reads FYNNEI. The CDR3 sequence is CASSEILRAGGSYGYTF. The DNA of the CDR3 is TGTGCCAGCAGTGAAATCCTTCGGGCAGGGGGGAGCTATGGCTACACCTTC.

This clonotype was counted many times. The chain uses TRBV12-3 or TRBV12-4 and TRBJ1-1; maybe TRBD1 (6 bases). The CDR3 has 15 amino acids. Trimming stripped 0 bases from V and 1 base from J, with 9 bases between. CDR3 DNA: TGTGCCAGCAGTTTAGCGCTGACAGGGAACACTGAAGCTTTCTTT. Translated, it gives CASSLALTGNTEAFF.

A few counts support this clonotype. CDR3 residues: CAIRGQGFTGELFF. The CDR3 DNA reads TGTGCCATCAGGGGACAGGGTTTCACCGGGGAGCTGTTTTTT. The chain combines TRBV10-3 with TRBJ2-2, with 9 nucleotides matching TRBD1. The length of the CDR3 is 14 residues. The V segment lost 6 bases and the J segment 4 bases; nucleotides outside the gene matches: 3. In germline, CDR1 is ENHRY, CDR2 SYGVKD.

This clonotype was seen a handful of times. The chain joins TRBV7-6 to TRBJ2-5; D is tentatively TRBD1 or TRBD2 (5 bases each). This CDR3 is built from 14 residues. Per germline, CDR1 SGHVS and CDR2 FNYEAQ. The V gene lost 5 bases and the J gene lost 5 bases, with 15 bases spanning the gap. DNA of the CDR3: TGTGCCAGCAGCGCAAACCGAGGGGCGGAGACCCAGTACTTC. This encodes CASSANRGAETQYF.

This clonotype was counted many times. V gene TRBV5-1 combines with J gene TRBJ2-3; 9 bases fit TRBD1. V trimming: 2 bases; J trimming: 2 bases; junction bases outside the gene matches: 3. The length of the CDR3 is 15 residues. CDR1 and CDR2 (germline): SGHRS, YFSETQ. The CDR3 coding sequence is TGCGCCAGCAGCTTAGGGACAGGGCCCACAGATACGCAGTATTTT. As protein: CASSLGTGPTDTQYF.

This clonotype was seen at least ten times. This chain uses TRBV20-1 with TRBJ2-7; D remains unclear. Germline V lookup: CDR1 DFQATT, CDR2 SNEGSKA (reference sequence). The CDR3 has 14 amino acids. Trimming took 0 bases from V and 0 from J, leaving 9 bases between them. This CDR3 is CSARDGHNSYEQYF. The CDR3 bases are TGCAGTGCTAGAGATGGGCACAACTCCTACGAGCAGTACTTC.

This clonotype came up many times. V is TRBV7-2 and J is TRBJ1-2; D is possibly TRBD1 (6 bases). The ends were cut back, 0 bases at V and 4 bases at J, with 12 bases in the middle. Germline CDR1 reads SGHTA; CDR2 reads FQGNSA. There are 15 residues in the CDR3. CDR3 region: CASSLAGQPSYGYTF. In DNA, the CDR3 is TGTGCCAGCAGCTTAGCCGGACAGCCCTCCTATGGCTACACCTTC.